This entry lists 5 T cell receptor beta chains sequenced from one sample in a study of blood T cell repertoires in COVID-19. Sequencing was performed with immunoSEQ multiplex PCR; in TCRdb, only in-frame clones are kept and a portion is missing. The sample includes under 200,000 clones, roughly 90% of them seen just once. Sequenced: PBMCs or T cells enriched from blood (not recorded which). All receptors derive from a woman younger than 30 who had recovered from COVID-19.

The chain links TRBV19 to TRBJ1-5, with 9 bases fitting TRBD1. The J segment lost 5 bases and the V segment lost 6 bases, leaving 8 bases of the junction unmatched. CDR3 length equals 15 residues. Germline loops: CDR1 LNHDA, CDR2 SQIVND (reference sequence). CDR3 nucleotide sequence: TGTGCCAGTAGCATTACAGGGGGCAGGGATCAGCCCCAGCATTTT. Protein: CASSITGGRDQPQHF.

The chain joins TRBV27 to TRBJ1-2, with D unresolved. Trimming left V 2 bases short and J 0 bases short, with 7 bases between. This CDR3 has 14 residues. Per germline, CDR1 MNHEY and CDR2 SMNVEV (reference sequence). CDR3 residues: CASSLRVSNYGYTF. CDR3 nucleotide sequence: TGTGCCAGCAGTTTACGGGTCTCTAACTATGGCTACACCTTC.

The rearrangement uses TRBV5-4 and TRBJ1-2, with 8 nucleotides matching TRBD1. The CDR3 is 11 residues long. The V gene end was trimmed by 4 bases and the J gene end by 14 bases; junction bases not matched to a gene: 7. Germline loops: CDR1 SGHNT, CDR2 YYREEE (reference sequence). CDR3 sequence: CASSPQGAGTF. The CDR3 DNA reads TGTGCCAGCAGCCCTCAGGGGGCGGGAACCTTC.

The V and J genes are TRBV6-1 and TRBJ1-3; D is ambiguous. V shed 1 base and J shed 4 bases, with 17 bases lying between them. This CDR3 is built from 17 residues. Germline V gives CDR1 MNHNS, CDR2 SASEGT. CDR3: CASSEVEGASAGNTIYF. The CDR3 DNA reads TGTGCCAGCAGTGAAGTCGAGGGCGCTTCAGCGGGAAACACCATATATTTT.

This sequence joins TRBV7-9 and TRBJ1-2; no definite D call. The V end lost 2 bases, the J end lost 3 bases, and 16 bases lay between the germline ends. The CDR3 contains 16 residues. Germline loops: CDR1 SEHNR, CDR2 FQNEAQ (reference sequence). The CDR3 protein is CASSLNAGDEYYGYTF. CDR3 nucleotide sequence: TGTGCCAGCAGCTTAAATGCGGGAGATGAATACTATGGCTACACCTTC.